Below, 22 T cell receptor beta chains from the same sample are listed, as sequenced in a study of T cells in Graves' hyperthyroidism and ophthalmopathy. The investigators amplified TCR beta CDR3 regions from RNA transcripts. A set of HTBI primers served as the primers for a first-round RT-PCR of the TCR CDR3. One entry per CDR3 protein results from TCRdb running MiXCR on the multiplex PCR reads. The sample includes fewer than 750,000 distinct CDR3 sequences, over 12% seen only once; the top ten take 3.5% to 4.5%. The sample taken for sequencing was blood. These receptors came from a middle-aged woman with Graves' ophthalmopathy.

This clonotype was recorded many times. The chain has TRBV6-1 and TRBJ1-2, with TRBD1 as a possible D gene (5 bases). The length of the CDR3 is 16 residues. Germline lookup yields CDR1 MNHNS and CDR2 SASEGT. Trimming removed 5 bases from V and 8 bases from J, with 24 bases in between. CDR3 protein: CASSPRTRLSVIGYTF. In DNA, the CDR3 is TGTGCCAGCAGTCCCCGGACACGGTTGTCCGTTATAGGCTACACCTTC.

This clonotype showed up many times. The chain employs TRBV20-1 and TRBJ2-7, with no clear D. This CDR3 is built from 13 residues. Germline CDR1 reads DFQATT; CDR2 reads SNEGSKA (reference sequence). Trimming removed 2 bases at V and 2 bases at J, with 10 bases between. The CDR3 region has the DNA TGCAGTGCTAGACCCGCTCCCACCTACGAGCAGTACTTC. It encodes CSARPAPTYEQYF.

There are many counts of this clonotype. The V call is TRBV28, the J call TRBJ2-2; TRBD2 might be the D (6 bases). CDR3 length: 15 residues. Germline V gives CDR1 MDHEN, CDR2 SYDVKM. Trimming left V 7 bases short and J 2 bases short, with 14 bases between. The CDR3 DNA reads TGTGCCAGCATTGGGGGAGGTGCTAACACCGGGGAGCTGTTTTTT. Its protein product is CASIGGGANTGELFF.

This clonotype has at least ten counts. The chain links TRBV5-4 to TRBJ2-2; D possibly corresponds to TRBD1 (6 bases). CDR3 size: 14 residues. In germline, CDR1 is SGHNT, CDR2 YYREEE (reference sequence). Between the trimmed V and J ends, which lost 4 bases and 6 bases, there was a span of 13 bases. CDR3 bases: TGTGCCAGCAGCCGAGGACAGAGACCCGGGGAGCTGTTTTTT. Translated, it gives CASSRGQRPGELFF. The variable domain in full, completed from reference TRBV5-4 and TRBJ2-2, reads ETGVTQSPTHLIKTRGQQVTLRCSSQSGHNTVSWYQQALGQGPQFIFQYYREEENGRGNFPPRFSGLQFPNYSSELNVNALELDDSALYLCASSRGQRPGELFFGEGSRLTVL.

The table lists this clonotype with many counts. The chain has TRBV5-1 and TRBJ1-2, with 9 nucleotides matching TRBD1. CDR3 length: 13 amino acids. V lost 3 bases and J lost 7; bases outside the gene matches: 4. Germline V CDR1 and CDR2: SGHRS, YFSETQ. The CDR3 sequence: CASSSDRGPGYTF. CDR3 coding DNA: TGCGCCAGCAGCTCGGACAGGGGACCTGGCTACACCTTC.

This chain links TRBV12-3 or TRBV12-4 with TRBJ2-5, with D possibly TRBD2 on 6 matching bases. V gave up 2 bases and J gave up 6 bases, with 10 bases separating them. This CDR3 has 13 amino acids. The DNA of the CDR3 is TGTGCCAGCAGTTTATCTAGCGTCCAGACCCAGTACTTC. Its translation is CASSLSSVQTQYF.

This clonotype has ten or more counts. V gene TRBV27 combines with J gene TRBJ1-2, with D tentatively TRBD1 (6 bases). This CDR3 region has 14 residues. Germline-derived CDR1 and CDR2 are MNHEY and SMNVEV (reference sequence). The V end lost 6 bases, the J end lost 4 bases, and 15 bases lay between the germline ends. CDR3 nucleotides: TGTGCCAGCAGGCCCTCAGGGGACCTCTATGGCTACACCTTC. Translated, it gives CASRPSGDLYGYTF.

This clonotype came up many times. This chain connects TRBV7-8 to TRBJ2-1; TRBD2 aligns across 8 bases. Germline loops: CDR1 SGHVS, CDR2 FQNEAQ. This CDR3 is built from 17 residues. V dropped 0 bases and J dropped 5; count of bases not matched to a gene: 9. CDR3 region: CASSLAFGGRRNNEQFF. The CDR3 DNA reads TGTGCCAGCAGCTTAGCGTTCGGCGGGAGGCGGAACAATGAGCAGTTCTTC. Combining the CDR3 with reference TRBV7-8 and TRBJ2-1 gives the whole variable domain GAGVSQSPRYKVAKRGQDVALRCDPISGHVSLFWYQQALGQGPEFLTYFQNEAQLDKSGLPSDRFFAERPEGSVSTLKIQRTQQEDSAVYLCASSLAFGGRRNNEQFFGPGTRLTVL.

This clonotype was seen more than once but under ten times. The chain is built from TRBV6-4 and TRBJ2-3; 9 positions agree with TRBD2. After removal of 6 bases from V and 2 bases from J, the junction contained 6 bases not matched to a gene. CDR3 size: 15 residues. In germline, CDR1 is MRHNA, CDR2 SNTAGT. The CDR3 nucleotides read TGTGCCAGCAGCTGGGCTAGCGGGATCACAGATACGCAGTATTTT. This encodes CASSWASGITDTQYF.

This clonotype was recorded many times. V and J are TRBV12-3 or TRBV12-4 and TRBJ1-1, with D possibly matching TRBD1 (6 bases). V lost 6 bases and J lost 4, with 21 bases in between. The CDR3 loop spans 16 amino acids. In nucleotides, the CDR3 is TGTGCCAGCAGCTCACAAATAGGGACATGGGGCACTGAAGCTTTCTTT. This codes for CASSSQIGTWGTEAFF.

This chain uses TRBV5-1 with TRBJ2-7, with unresolved D. Germline V gene sequence: CDR1 SGHRS, CDR2 YFSETQ. The length of the CDR3 is 14 residues. Trimming left V 1 base short and J 4 bases short, with 12 bases between. The CDR3 sequence: CASSLRLVDYEQYF. Here the CDR3 DNA reads TGCGCCAGCAGCTTGCGCCTAGTAGATTACGAGCAGTACTTC.

This clonotype was recorded at least ten times. V usage is TRBV12-3 or TRBV12-4 and J usage is TRBJ2-7; the match to TRBD1 covers 9 bases. Trimming removed 7 bases from V and 1 base from J; junction bases left unmatched: 8. The CDR3 has 15 residues. The CDR3 sequence: CASTRDRGDSYEQYF. The CDR3 DNA is TGTGCCAGCACCAGAGACAGGGGGGATTCCTACGAGCAGTACTTC.

This clonotype showed up many times. This chain uses TRBV27 with TRBJ2-2, with 11 bases that match TRBD2. The germline gives CDR1 MNHEY, CDR2 SMNVEV (reference sequence). The CDR3 has 16 residues. V dropped 6 bases and J dropped 5; count of bases not matched to a gene: 8. The CDR3 DNA reads as TGTGCCAGCAGCAACCAACTAGCGGGAGTTACCGGGGAGCTGTTTTTT. Protein product: CASSNQLAGVTGELFF.

In regard to this clonotype: A much larger clone differs by one base, so this may be a read error. This chain joins TRBV7-2 and TRBJ1-5; D is undetermined. The CDR3 runs to 13 residues. The ends were cut back, 5 bases at V and 9 bases at J, with 14 bases in the middle. The germline CDR1 and CDR2 sequences are SGHTA and FQGNSA. CDR3 coding DNA: TGTGCCAGCAGCCGAAACCGAGATCGGCCCCAGCATTTT. This translates into CASSRNRDRPQHF.

A few counts support this clonotype. The chain links TRBV3-1 to TRBJ2-1; TRBD1 aligns across 8 bases. The CDR3 spans 14 residues. V lost 1 base, J lost 4 bases, and 0 bases stayed unmatched. Germline CDR1 and CDR2: LGHDT and YNNKEL (reference sequence). The CDR3 loop reads CASSQGTGYNEQFF. In nucleotides, the CDR3 is TGTGCCAGCAGCCAAGGGACAGGGTACAATGAGCAGTTCTTC.

This chain links TRBV7-3 with TRBJ1-2; D might be TRBD1 (5 bases). CDR3 length equals 14 residues. The V end was cut by 2 bases, the J end by 4 bases, with 11 bases between. Germline V gene sequence: CDR1 SGHTA, CDR2 FQGTGA. CDR3 amino acids: CASSLGTDGYGYTF. CDR3 nucleotides: TGTGCCAGCAGCTTAGGGACTGATGGCTATGGCTACACCTTC.

The sample holds many counts of this clonotype. This chain uses TRBV15 with TRBJ1-1; D may be TRBD1 (6 bases). This CDR3 has 14 residues. Germline CDR1 is LNHNV and CDR2 is YYDKDF (reference sequence). V was shortened by 5 bases and J by 3 bases, with 13 bases between the two germline ends. The DNA for the CDR3 is TGTGCCACCAGCGGGGGGCCGGACCACACTGAAGCTTTCTTT. It is translated as CATSGGPDHTEAFF.

This clonotype was seen many times. The chain carries TRBV6-5 and TRBJ2-1; D ambiguous. The germline CDR1 and CDR2 sequences are MNHEY and SVGAGI. This CDR3 has 14 amino acids. Deletions cut 4 bases from V and 4 bases from J, with 11 bases between. The CDR3 loop reads CASSSLSSYNEQFF. In nucleotides, the CDR3 is TGTGCCAGCAGTTCTCTCAGCTCATACAATGAGCAGTTCTTC.

This clonotype was observed at least ten times. The chain recombines TRBV12-3 or TRBV12-4 with TRBJ2-7; D not resolved. Trimming took off 6 bases at V and 6 bases at J, with 15 bases between the two ends. The CDR3 runs 13 residues. The CDR3 sequence is CASSPYIRVEQYF. The CDR3 DNA reads as TGTGCCAGCAGCCCCTACATCCGCGTCGAGCAGTACTTC.

This clonotype showed up many times. The rearrangement uses TRBV20-1 and TRBJ1-1; unclear D gene. This CDR3 region has 14 residues. The germline V gene encodes CDR1 DFQATT and CDR2 SNEGSKA (reference sequence). V was shortened by 3 bases and J by 6 bases, with 17 bases between the two germline ends. The CDR3 sequence: CSASEGMEDPEAFF. In DNA form, the CDR3 reads TGCAGTGCTAGTGAAGGAATGGAGGACCCTGAAGCTTTCTTT.

The genes are TRBV7-9 and TRBJ2-7, with D unclear. Germline V gives CDR1 SEHNR, CDR2 FQNEAQ (reference sequence). V was clipped by 6 bases and J by 0 bases, with 15 bases between them. This CDR3 comprises 15 residues. The CDR3 sequence is CASSSLLSPSYEQYF. The CDR3, as DNA: TGTGCCAGCAGTTCACTCCTCAGTCCCTCCTACGAGCAGTACTTC. Supplemented by reference TRBV7-9 and TRBJ2-7, the full variable domain reads DTGVSQNPRHKITKRGQNVTFRCDPISEHNRLYWYRQTLGQGPEFLTYFQNEAQLEKSRLLSDRFSAERPKGSFSTLEIQRTEQGDSAMYLCASSSLLSPSYEQYFGPGTRLTVT.

This clonotype has a single count. One end of the junction fails to match germline, which may point to a read error. The V and J genes are TRBV7-7 and TRBJ2-5; D is perhaps TRBD1 (6 bases). The V gene's germline CDR1 is SSHAT and CDR2 FNYEAQ (reference sequence). This CDR3 contains 15 residues. The CDR3 protein is CASSHQGHPQETQYF. The CDR3 coding sequence is TGTGCTAGCAGCCACCAGGGACACCCCCAAGAGACCCAGTACTTC.